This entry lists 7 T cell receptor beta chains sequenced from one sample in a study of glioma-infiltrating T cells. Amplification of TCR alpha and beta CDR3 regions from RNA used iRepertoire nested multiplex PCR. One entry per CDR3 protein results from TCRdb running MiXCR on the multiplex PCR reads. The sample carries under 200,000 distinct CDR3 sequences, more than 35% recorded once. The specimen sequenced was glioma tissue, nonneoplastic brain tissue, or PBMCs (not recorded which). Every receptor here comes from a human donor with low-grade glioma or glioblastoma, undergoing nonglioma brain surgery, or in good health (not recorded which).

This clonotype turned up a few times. In DNA, the CDR3 is TGCGCCAGCAGCCATGAGGGACAGAGAGCCTACAATGAGCAGTTCTTC. Translated, it gives CASSHEGQRAYNEQFF. The rearrangement uses TRBV4-1 and TRBJ2-1; TRBD1 matches at 7 bases. The CDR3 is made up of 16 amino acids. CDR1 and CDR2 (germline): MGHRA, YSYEKL. J was trimmed by 2 bases and V by 3 bases; bases with no gene match: 7.

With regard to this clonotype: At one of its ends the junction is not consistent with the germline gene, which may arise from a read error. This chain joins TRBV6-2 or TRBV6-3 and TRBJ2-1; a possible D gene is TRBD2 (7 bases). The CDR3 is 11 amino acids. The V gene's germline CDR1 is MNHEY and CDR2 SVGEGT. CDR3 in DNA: TGTGCCGGCAGGGGAGGGTATGAGAAGTTCTTC. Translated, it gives CAGRGGYEKFF.

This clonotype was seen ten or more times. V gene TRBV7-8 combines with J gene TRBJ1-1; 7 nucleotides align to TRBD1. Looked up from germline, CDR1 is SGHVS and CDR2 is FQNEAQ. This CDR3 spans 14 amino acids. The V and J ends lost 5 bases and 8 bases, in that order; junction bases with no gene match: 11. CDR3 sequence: CASSVDRVGAEAFF. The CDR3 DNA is TGTGCCAGCAGCGTCGACAGGGTCGGGGCAGAAGCTTTCTTT.

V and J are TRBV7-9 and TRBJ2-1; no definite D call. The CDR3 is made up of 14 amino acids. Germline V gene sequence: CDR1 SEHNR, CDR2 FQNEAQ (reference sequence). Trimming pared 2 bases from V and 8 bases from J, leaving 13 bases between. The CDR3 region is CASSLRGGWDEQFF. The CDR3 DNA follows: TGTGCCAGCAGCTTAAGAGGTGGATGGGATGAGCAGTTCTTC.

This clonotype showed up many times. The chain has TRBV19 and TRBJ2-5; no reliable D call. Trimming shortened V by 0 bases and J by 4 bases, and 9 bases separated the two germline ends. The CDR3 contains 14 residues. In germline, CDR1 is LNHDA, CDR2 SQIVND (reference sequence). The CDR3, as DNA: TGTGCCAGTAGTATAGATCAAAGGGTAGAGACCCAGTACTTC. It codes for CASSIDQRVETQYF.

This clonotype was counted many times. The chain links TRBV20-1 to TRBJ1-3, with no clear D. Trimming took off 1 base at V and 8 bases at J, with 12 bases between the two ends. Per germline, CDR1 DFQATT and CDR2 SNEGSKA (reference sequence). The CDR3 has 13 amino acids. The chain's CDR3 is CSARGEESHTIYF. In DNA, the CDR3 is TGCAGTGCTAGAGGGGAAGAGAGCCACACCATATATTTT.

CDR3: CASSVPSGSINNEQFF. CDR3 bases: TGTGCCAGCAGTGTCCCCAGCGGGAGTATAAACAATGAGCAGTTCTTC. This rearrangement joins TRBV2 to TRBJ2-1, with 8 bases lining up with TRBD2. Per germline, CDR1 SNHLY and CDR2 FYNNEI. The length of the CDR3 is 16 residues. The V gene end was trimmed by 4 bases and the J gene end by 5 bases; junction bases not matched to a gene: 10.